This T cell receptor (beta chain) was obtained from a study of T cell responses to AZD1222 COVID-19 vaccine. At the level of the study: Second doses at about 4 or about 12 weeks were pooled.

This clone has a single count. Data came from immunoSEQ multiplex PCR; TCRdb stores just in-frame clones and leaves some out. The table records around 180,000 clones, 80% to 90% of them present only once. Trimming took 5 bases from V and 6 from J, leaving 7 bases between them. Germline CDR1 is WNHNN and CDR2 is SYGVQD (reference sequence). The CDR3 is made up of 12 amino acids. The clonotype originates from an adult in good health. This chain joins TRBV10-1 and TRBJ2-2; D tentatively fits TRBD1 or TRBD2 (5 bases each). The sequenced sample was peripheral blood, obtained on day 0 of AZD1222 vaccination. The CDR3 reads CASSQGAGELFF. CDR3 bases: TGCGCCAGCAGTCAGGGAGCCGGGGAGCTGTTTTTT.